This entry is about one T cell receptor (beta chain). The entry originates in a study of blood T cell repertoires in COVID-19. Study background: T cells, B-cell-depleted T cells, or PBMCs provided the cDNA or gDNA that served as material.

Sequencing was performed with immunoSEQ multiplex PCR; in TCRdb, only in-frame clones are kept and a portion is missing. Of under 250,000 clones listed, roughly 86% were seen once; the top ten hold around 2.8%. Germline trimming cut 3 bases from V and 0 bases from J; bases unmatched to any gene: 7. This CDR3 spans 17 amino acids. Germline V gene lookup returns CDR1 SGHRS and CDR2 YFSETQ. The sequenced sample consisted of peripheral blood. V gene TRBV5-1 combines with J gene TRBJ1-3; 9 bases line up with TRBD1. The sequence was obtained from a woman aged 60-75 years with acute or convalescent COVID-19. As DNA, the CDR3 is TGCGCCAGCAGCTCCGGGACAGGGTCGTCCTCTGGAAACACCATATATTTT. It translates to CASSSGTGSSSGNTIYF.